These 6 T cell receptor beta chains were sequenced from one sample in a study of early T cells in non-severe SARS-CoV-2 infection. A single record per CDR3 protein comes from TCRdb applying MiXCR to the 5' RACE reads. The data show about 22,000 distinct CDR3 sequences, under 5.5% seen once. The source material was whole blood. The receptors here all came from an adult who was a healthcare worker with PCR-confirmed SARS-CoV-2 infection or an uninfected control (not recorded which).

At least ten counts were recorded for this clonotype. V is TRBV7-2 and J is TRBJ2-1; 7 bases are shared with TRBD1. The CDR3 consists of 16 residues. V shed 1 base, J shed 5 bases, and the junction held 8 bases outside the gene matches. The germline gives CDR1 SGHTA, CDR2 FQGNSA. CDR3 nucleotides: TGTGCCAGCAGCTTAGTCACAGGGGTGTGGGACAATGAGCAGTTCTTC. It yields the protein CASSLVTGVWDNEQFF.

This clonotype was observed at least ten times. The chain recombines TRBV5-1 with TRBJ2-3; 7 bases map to TRBD2. Germline loops: CDR1 SGHRS, CDR2 YFSETQ. CDR3 size: 15 residues. Trimming at V came to 1 base and at J to 4 bases, leaving 6 bases not matched to a gene. CDR3 bases: TGCGCCAGCAGCTTGATTAGCGGGTCCCCAGATACGCAGTATTTT. It encodes CASSLISGSPDTQYF.

A few counts support this clonotype. V is TRBV11-2 and J is TRBJ2-3; D is unresolved. The CDR3 has 14 residues. V lost 2 bases, J lost 3 bases, and 9 bases lay in between. Germline V CDR1 and CDR2: SGHAT, FQNNGV. CDR3: CASSLWRPTDTQYF. CDR3 nucleotide sequence: TGTGCCAGCAGCTTATGGCGGCCGACAGATACGCAGTATTTT.

This clonotype was found many times. The chain combines TRBV19 with TRBJ1-4; no clear D gene. V was clipped by 2 bases and J by 5 bases, with 9 bases between them. CDR3 size: 14 residues. Germline loops: CDR1 LNHDA, CDR2 SQIVND (reference sequence). CDR3 in amino acids: CASSISQPNEKLFF. The CDR3 DNA reads TGTGCCAGTAGTATATCTCAGCCAAATGAAAAACTGTTTTTT. The variable domain in full, with the rest retrieved from reference TRBV19 and TRBJ1-4, is DGGITQSPKYLFRKEGQNVTLSCEQNLNHDAMYWYRQDPGQGLRLIYYSQIVNDFQKGDIAEGYSVSREKKESFPLTVTSAQKNPTAFYLCASSISQPNEKLFFGSGTQLSVL.

Details on this clonotype: Being one base from a much bigger clone, this may be a read error. V gene TRBV7-6 combines with J gene TRBJ2-3; perhaps D is TRBD1 or TRBD2 (5 bases each). CDR1 and CDR2 from the germline V gene are SGHVS and FNYEAQ. The CDR3 contains 14 residues. The CDR3 region is CASSPGAHTDTRYF. The CDR3 nucleotides read TGTGCCAGCAGCCCCGGGGCTCACACAGATACGCGGTATTTT.

This clonotype was recorded at least ten times. The chain joins TRBV4-1 to TRBJ2-7; D gene unclear. Germline loops: CDR1 MGHRA, CDR2 YSYEKL. Deletions cut 1 base from V and 3 bases from J, with 13 bases between. CDR3 size: 15 residues. The CDR3 sequence: CASSQVYGRLYEQYF. CDR3 coding DNA: TGCGCCAGCAGCCAAGTTTACGGCCGACTCTACGAGCAGTACTTC.